Below, 13 T cell receptor beta chains from the same sample are listed, as sequenced in a study of OX40 agonist ivuxolimab in advanced cancers. Here immunoSEQ multiplex PCR was the method, and the copy in TCRdb shows in-frame clones only, minus some. The profile covers around 39,000 clones, with 65% to 85% appearing a single time and approximately 12% taken by the ten largest. The starting material was CD4+ or CD8+ T cells sorted from blood, obtained in a trial of the OX40 agonist ivuxolimab. The receptor source for this set is an adult with an advanced solid tumor such as melanoma, head and neck, liver or kidney cancer.

The chain links TRBV10-2 to TRBJ2-7, with D possibly being TRBD1 (6 bases). CDR3 length: 15 residues. Germline V gene lookup returns CDR1 WSHSY and CDR2 SAAADI. V was shortened by 4 bases and J by 3 bases, with 16 bases between the two germline ends. The CDR3 coding sequence is TGCGCCAGCAGTGCCACAGGGTCGGTGGGCTACGAGCAGTACTTC. Translating it yields CASSATGSVGYEQYF.

This clone was observed once. The DNA of the CDR3 is TGTGCCAGCAGCGGACAGGTTTCCAACTATGGCTACACCTTC. It translates to CASSGQVSNYGYTF. The chain combines TRBV6-6 with TRBJ1-2; 7 nucleotides align to TRBD1. Germline lookup yields CDR1 MNHNY and CDR2 SVGAGI (reference sequence). The CDR3 spans 14 residues. With V trimmed by 6 bases and J by 2 bases, 6 bases remained unmatched.

The CDR3 bases are TGTGCTAGTGGTTTGTCCCGACAGGGGGTAAATTCACCCCTCCACTTT. Its translation is CASGLSRQGVNSPLHF. The chain employs TRBV12-5 and TRBJ1-6; TRBD1 aligns across 9 bases. The trim removed 2 bases at V and 7 bases at J, leaving 6 bases unmatched. CDR1 is LGHNT, CDR2 FRNRAP, per germline. There are 16 residues in the CDR3.

The CDR3 DNA sequence: TGTGCCAGCAGTTACTCTCACGGCACAGATACGCAGTATTTT. It is translated as CASSYSHGTDTQYF. The rearrangement uses TRBV6-5 and TRBJ2-3; D is ambiguous. Germline V lookup: CDR1 MNHEY, CDR2 SVGAGI. The CDR3 consists of 14 residues. Trimming cost V 0 bases and J 1 base, with 5 bases left between them.

This chain connects TRBV7-6 to TRBJ1-1; D is possibly TRBD1 (5 bases). Trimming took off 5 bases at V and 0 bases at J, with 10 bases between the two ends. Per germline, CDR1 SGHVS and CDR2 FNYEAQ. The CDR3 loop spans 14 amino acids. CDR3 residues: CASSPGTVNTEAFF. DNA of the CDR3: TGTGCCAGCAGCCCCGGGACGGTGAACACTGAAGCTTTCTTT.

CDR3 protein: CASSHGTVGYTF. Here the CDR3 DNA reads TGCGCCAGCAGCCACGGGACGGTTGGCTACACCTTC. The chain employs TRBV5-1 and TRBJ1-2; weak D call: TRBD1 (5 bases). The CDR3 spans 12 residues. Germline CDR1 is SGHRS and CDR2 is YFSETQ. Between the trimmed V and J ends, which lost 4 bases and 7 bases, there was a span of 11 bases.

This chain links TRBV5-1 with TRBJ2-3, with TRBD2 identical over 9 bases. V lost 0 bases and J lost 2; bases outside the gene matches: 1. The CDR3 contains 15 residues. In germline, CDR1 is SGHRS, CDR2 YFSETQ. CDR3 coding DNA: TGCGCCAGCAGCTTGGGCGGGGGGGCCACAGATACGCAGTATTTT. It translates to CASSLGGGATDTQYF.

The rearrangement links TRBV11-2 to TRBJ2-1, with D unclear. Germline loops: CDR1 SGHAT, CDR2 FQNNGV. V lost 2 bases, J lost 5 bases, and 7 bases lay in between. The CDR3 is 13 amino acids. CDR3 DNA sequence: TGTGCCAGCAGCTTAAGTCTAAACAATGAGCAGTTCTTC. Its translation is CASSLSLNNEQFF.

This clone has a handful of counts. This chain connects TRBV7-2 to TRBJ1-5; D is unclear. V lost 4 bases to trimming and J lost 3 bases, with 10 bases between them. CDR1 and CDR2 (germline): SGHTA, FQGNSA. This CDR3 region has 14 residues. The CDR3 loop is CASSSARPNQPQHF. In DNA, the CDR3 is TGTGCCAGCAGCTCCGCCCGACCCAATCAGCCCCAGCATTTT.

V and J are TRBV27 and TRBJ2-7; 7 bases match TRBD1. The CDR3 is 14 amino acids. CDR1 and CDR2 (germline): MNHEY, SMNVEV (reference sequence). Trimming removed 3 bases from V and 9 bases from J; junction bases left unmatched: 11. CDR3 loop: CASSFRGRGFGQYF. The CDR3 DNA reads as TGTGCCAGCAGTTTCCGGGGCAGGGGGTTCGGGCAGTACTTC.

The CDR3 loop reads CASSIMGSSSNQPQHF. The DNA of the CDR3 is TGTGCCAGTAGTATTATGGGGTCTTCGAGCAATCAGCCCCAGCATTTT. This rearrangement joins TRBV19 to TRBJ1-5; D gene unclear. Germline CDR1 is LNHDA and CDR2 is SQIVND (reference sequence). The ends were cut back, 3 bases at V and 1 base at J, with 13 bases in the middle. The CDR3 extends over 16 amino acids.

The genes are TRBV9 and TRBJ2-2, with 8 bases matching TRBD1. The CDR3 extends over 16 amino acids. In germline, CDR1 is SGDLS, CDR2 YYNGEE. The V segment lost 0 bases and the J segment 2 bases; nucleotides outside the gene matches: 3. CDR3 DNA sequence: TGTGCCAGCAGCGTAGCATCAGGGGGCAACACCGGGGAGCTGTTTTTT. It is translated as CASSVASGGNTGELFF.

CDR3 sequence reads: CASSLGYLYGYTF. CDR3 bases: TGTGCCAGCAGTTTAGGGTATCTCTATGGCTACACCTTC. This chain uses TRBV28 with TRBJ1-2; the D is unclear. This CDR3 spans 13 amino acids. The V gene's germline CDR1 is MDHEN and CDR2 SYDVKM. With 2 bases removed from V and 4 bases from J, the gap between germline ends came to 8 bases.